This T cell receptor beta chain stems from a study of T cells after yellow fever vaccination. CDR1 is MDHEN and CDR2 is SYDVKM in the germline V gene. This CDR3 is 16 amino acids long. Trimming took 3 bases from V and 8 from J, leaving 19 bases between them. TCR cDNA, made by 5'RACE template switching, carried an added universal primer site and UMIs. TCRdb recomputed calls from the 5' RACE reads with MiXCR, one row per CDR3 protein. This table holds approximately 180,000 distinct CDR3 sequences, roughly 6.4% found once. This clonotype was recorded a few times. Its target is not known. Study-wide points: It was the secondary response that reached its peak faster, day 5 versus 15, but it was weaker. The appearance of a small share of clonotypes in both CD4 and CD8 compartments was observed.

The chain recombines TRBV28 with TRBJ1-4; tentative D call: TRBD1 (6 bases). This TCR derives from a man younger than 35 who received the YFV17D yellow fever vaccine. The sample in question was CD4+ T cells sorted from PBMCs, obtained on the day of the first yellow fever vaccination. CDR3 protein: CASSLGGRRGSEKLFF. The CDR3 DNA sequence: TGTGCCAGCAGTTTGGGGGGGCGCCGAGGAAGCGAAAAACTGTTTTTT.